One sample yielded the 17 T cell receptor beta chains listed below, sequenced in a study of vaccination and CD4 T cells after COVID-19. Antigens of these TCRs are unknown. Sequenced with the Oncomine TCR Beta short-read assay was DNA taken from cultured CD4+ T cells. TCRdb reprocessed the PCR reads with MiXCR, giving one entry per CDR3 protein. This sample has thousands of distinct CDR3 sequences, with about 29% found just once. The treatment denotes: roughly 11-day PBMC culture with coronavirus spike peptide pools or control peptides (ViraFEST assay). CD4+ T-cell collection from the unexposed donor predated the COVID-19 pandemic (2011-2018). The sequenced sample was CD4+ T cells from blood, cultured in vitro. These receptors were collected from a human donor in good health.

By sample share, this clonotype is large. V usage is TRBV20-1 and J usage is TRBJ2-3; the match to TRBD2 covers 12 bases. Looked up from germline, CDR1 is DFQATT and CDR2 is SNEGSKA (reference sequence). The V segment lost 6 bases and the J segment 0 bases; nucleotides outside the gene matches: 4. The CDR3 covers 15 residues. This CDR3 is CSAPTSGGSTDTQYF. The CDR3 region has the DNA TGCAGTGCGCCGACTAGCGGGGGAAGCACAGATACGCAGTATTTT.

The chain is built from TRBV12-3 or TRBV12-4 and TRBJ1-6, with D unclear. Trimming shortened V by 6 bases and J by 7 bases, and 16 bases separated the two germline ends. This CDR3 has 15 amino acids. DNA for the CDR3: TGTGCCAGCAGCCATGGGGAGTTAGTGAATTCACCCCTCCACTTT. This gives the protein CASSHGELVNSPLHF.

The V gene is TRBV28, the J gene TRBJ1-2, with 7 nucleotides matching TRBD1. V lost 5 bases to trimming and J lost 4 bases; unmatched junction nucleotides: 10. CDR1 MDHEN and CDR2 SYDVKM come from the germline V gene. This CDR3 spans 15 amino acids. CDR3 in DNA: TGTGCCAGCAGTATATCGACAGGGTGGACCTATGGCTACACCTTC. It is translated as CASSISTGWTYGYTF.

The chain recombines TRBV10-2 with TRBJ1-4; tentatively, D is TRBD1 (6 bases). Trimming stripped 6 bases from V and 0 bases from J, with 11 bases between. From germline, CDR1 is WSHSY and CDR2 SAAADI. The CDR3 sequence is 15 residues long. The CDR3 region has the DNA TGCGCCAGCAGGGGACATTCAGCAACTAATGAAAAACTGTTTTTT. As protein: CASRGHSATNEKLFF.

This clonotype has more than one count but fewer than ten. The chain joins TRBV30 to TRBJ2-5; 8 bases agree with TRBD2. CDR3 size: 13 residues. Germline-derived CDR1 and CDR2 are GTSNPN and SVGIG (reference sequence). J lost 2 bases, V lost 4 bases, and 3 bases had no gene match. The CDR3 DNA follows: TGTGCCTGGACTCCGGGGGGGCAAGAGACCCAGTACTTC. Its translation is CAWTPGGQETQYF.

The chain employs TRBV19 and TRBJ2-3, with TRBD2 matching over 7 bases. The CDR3 contains 14 residues. J was trimmed by 2 bases and V by 5 bases; bases with no gene match: 4. CDR1 LNHDA and CDR2 SQIVND come from the germline V gene (reference sequence). This CDR3 reads CASSGEGFTDTQYF. The DNA of the CDR3 is TGTGCCAGTAGTGGGGAGGGGTTCACAGATACGCAGTATTTT.

This clonotype turned up a few times. The V call is TRBV6-1, the J call TRBJ1-2; 7 nucleotides match TRBD1. Germline values: CDR1 MNHNS, CDR2 SASEGT. The ends lost 5 bases at V and 1 base at J; junction bases unmatched: 7. The CDR3 runs to 15 residues. The CDR3 DNA sequence: TGTGCCAGCAGTCGGACAGGACCGAATAACTATGGCTACACCTTC. It translates to CASSRTGPNNYGYTF.

The rearrangement uses TRBV5-1 and TRBJ2-3; unclear D gene. The CDR3 contains 15 residues. With 4 bases removed from V and 0 bases from J, the gap between germline ends came to 12 bases. Germline V gives CDR1 SGHRS, CDR2 YFSETQ. The CDR3 loop is CASSADITSTDTQYF. The DNA for the CDR3 is TGCGCCAGCAGCGCAGACATAACTAGCACAGATACGCAGTATTTT. The full variable domain, its missing parts supplied by reference TRBV5-1 and TRBJ2-3, is KAGVTQTPRYLIKTRGQQVTLSCSPISGHRSVSWYQQTPGQGLQFLFEYFSETQRNKGNFPGRFSGRQFSNSRSEMNVSTLELGDSALYLCASSADITSTDTQYFGPGTRLTVL.

The V call is TRBV2, the J call TRBJ1-1, with D perhaps TRBD1 (6 bases). V lost 5 bases to trimming and J lost 5 bases, with 9 bases between them. This CDR3 has 12 residues. Germline assignment: CDR1 SNHLY and CDR2 FYNNEI. CDR3 region: CASSTGFTEAFF. CDR3 in DNA: TGTGCCAGCAGTACAGGGTTTACTGAAGCTTTCTTT.

This clonotype occurred a few times. The V call is TRBV6-5, the J call TRBJ2-2; D unclear. Trimming pared 2 bases from V and 5 bases from J, leaving 12 bases between. Germline CDR1 is MNHEY and CDR2 is SVGAGI. CDR3 length: 15 amino acids. CDR3 coding DNA: TGTGCCAGCAGTTACGAAGGGCAAGTTACCGGGGAGCTGTTTTTT. As protein: CASSYEGQVTGELFF.

In this sample, this clonotype turned up a few times. The V gene is TRBV12-3 or TRBV12-4, the J gene TRBJ2-7; D not resolved. This CDR3 has 11 amino acids. V was cut by 4 bases and J by 3 bases, with 4 bases left in between. CDR3 nucleotide sequence: TGTGCCAGCAGTTCCAACTACGAGCAGTACTTC. Its translation: CASSSNYEQYF.

V gene TRBV30 combines with J gene TRBJ1-1; the D is unclear. The CDR3 contains 14 residues. CDR1 GTSNPN and CDR2 SVGIG come from the germline V gene (reference sequence). V was clipped by 1 base and J by 4 bases, with 13 bases between them. This CDR3 is CAWSEGLTFTEAFF. The CDR3 DNA follows: TGTGCCTGGAGTGAAGGTTTAACCTTCACTGAAGCTTTCTTT.

This chain links TRBV12-5 with TRBJ2-7, with D possibly being TRBD2 (6 bases). CDR3 size: 14 residues. The germline gives CDR1 LGHNT, CDR2 FRNRAP. The V gene lost 5 bases and the J gene lost 0 bases, with 11 bases spanning the gap. CDR3 coding DNA: TGTGCTAGTGGTCTCGCGGGGAGCTCCTACGAGCAGTACTTC. Its translation is CASGLAGSSYEQYF.

The chain is built from TRBV12-3 or TRBV12-4 and TRBJ1-2, with 7 positions matching TRBD1. The CDR3 sequence is 13 residues long. Trimming at V came to 6 bases and at J to 3 bases, leaving 4 bases not matched to a gene. Here the CDR3 reads CASRTGQHYGYTF. The CDR3 DNA reads as TGTGCCAGCAGGACGGGACAGCACTATGGCTACACCTTC.

The chain combines TRBV27 with TRBJ2-1, with 9 bases aligning to TRBD2. The trim removed 2 bases at V and 5 bases at J, leaving 4 bases unmatched. Germline loops: CDR1 MNHEY, CDR2 SMNVEV (reference sequence). This CDR3 comprises 15 residues. CDR3 sequence: CASSLRLAGHNEQFF. The CDR3 coding sequence is TGTGCCAGCAGTTTACGCCTAGCGGGGCACAATGAGCAGTTCTTC.

This clonotype was recorded a few times. The chain carries TRBV7-9 and TRBJ1-1; 9 positions match TRBD1. V shed 2 bases, J shed 1 base, and the junction held 11 bases outside the gene matches. Germline CDR1 SEHNR, CDR2 FQNEAQ (reference sequence). The length of the CDR3 is 18 residues. CDR3 region: CASSLIWGQGFGNTEAFF. CDR3 DNA: TGTGCCAGCAGCTTAATTTGGGGACAGGGATTTGGGAACACTGAAGCTTTCTTT.

This clonotype was detected only a few times. The chain has TRBV20-1 and TRBJ2-5, with TRBD2 identical over 8 bases. Germline V gene lookup returns CDR1 DFQATT and CDR2 SNEGSKA (reference sequence). This CDR3 is built from 13 residues. The junction had 5 bases not matched to a gene; V was cut back by 3 bases and J by 5 bases. The CDR3 is CSASPAGEETQYF. The CDR3 nucleotides are TGCAGTGCTAGCCCAGCGGGGGAGGAGACCCAGTACTTC.